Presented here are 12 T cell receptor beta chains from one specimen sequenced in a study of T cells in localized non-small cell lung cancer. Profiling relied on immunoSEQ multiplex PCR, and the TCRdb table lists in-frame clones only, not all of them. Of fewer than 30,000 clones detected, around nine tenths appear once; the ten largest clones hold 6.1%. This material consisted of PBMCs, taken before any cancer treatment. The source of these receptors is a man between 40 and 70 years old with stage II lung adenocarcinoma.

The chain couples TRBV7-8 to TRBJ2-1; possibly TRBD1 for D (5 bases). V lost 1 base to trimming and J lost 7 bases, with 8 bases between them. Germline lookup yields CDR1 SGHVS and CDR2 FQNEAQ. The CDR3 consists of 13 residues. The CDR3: CASSLGRQNEQFF. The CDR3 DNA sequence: TGTGCCAGCAGCTTAGGCAGACAGAATGAGCAGTTCTTC.

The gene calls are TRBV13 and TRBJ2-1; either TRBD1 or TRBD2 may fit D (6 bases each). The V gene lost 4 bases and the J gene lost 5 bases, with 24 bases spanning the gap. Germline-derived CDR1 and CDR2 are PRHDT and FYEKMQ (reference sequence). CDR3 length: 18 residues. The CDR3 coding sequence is TGTGCCAGCAGCTCACCCCCGGGGGCGGGTTTATCCGACAATGAGCAGTTCTTC. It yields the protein CASSSPPGAGLSDNEQFF.

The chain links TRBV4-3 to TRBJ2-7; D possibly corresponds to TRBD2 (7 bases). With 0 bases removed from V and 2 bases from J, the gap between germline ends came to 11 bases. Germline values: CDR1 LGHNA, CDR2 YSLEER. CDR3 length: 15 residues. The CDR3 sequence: CASSQDGGAAYEQYF. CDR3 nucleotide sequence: TGCGCCAGCAGCCAAGATGGGGGGGCCGCCTACGAGCAGTACTTC.

The CDR3 DNA reads TGTGCCAGCACCCCGGGAGGGGGGGGCACTGAAGCTTTCTTT. It encodes CASTPGGGGTEAFF. The chain links TRBV28 to TRBJ1-1; perhaps TRBD1 as D (6 bases). Looked up from germline, CDR1 is MDHEN and CDR2 is SYDVKM. V lost 7 bases, J lost 4 bases, and 16 bases lay in between. CDR3 length: 14 residues. The full variable domain, completed using reference TRBV28 and TRBJ1-1, is DVKVTQSSRYLVKRTGEKVFLECVQDMDHENMFWYRQDPGLGLRLIYFSYDVKMKEKGDIPEGYSVSREKKERFSLILESASTNQTSMYLCASTPGGGGTEAFFGQGTRLTVV.

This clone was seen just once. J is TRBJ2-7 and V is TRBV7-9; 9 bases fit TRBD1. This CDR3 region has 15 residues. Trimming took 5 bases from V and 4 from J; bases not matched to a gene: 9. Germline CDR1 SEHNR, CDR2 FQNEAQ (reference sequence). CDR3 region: CASSGPDRGSYEQYF. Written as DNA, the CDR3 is TGTGCCAGCAGCGGTCCGGACAGGGGATCTTACGAGCAGTACTTC. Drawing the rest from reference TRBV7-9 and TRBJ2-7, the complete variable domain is DTGVSQNPRHKITKRGQNVTFRCDPISEHNRLYWYRQTLGQGPEFLTYFQNEAQLEKSRLLSDRFSAERPKGSFSTLEIQRTEQGDSAMYLCASSGPDRGSYEQYFGPGTRLTVT.

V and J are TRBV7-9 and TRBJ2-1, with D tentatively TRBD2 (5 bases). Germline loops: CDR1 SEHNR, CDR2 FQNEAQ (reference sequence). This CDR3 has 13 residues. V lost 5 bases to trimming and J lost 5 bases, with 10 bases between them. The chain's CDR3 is CASSLSGDNEQFF. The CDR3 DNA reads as TGTGCCAGCAGCCTAAGCGGAGACAATGAGCAGTTCTTC.

The CDR3 region is CAISGAFQETQYF. In DNA, the CDR3 is TGTGCCATTAGCGGGGCCTTCCAAGAGACCCAGTACTTC. The rearrangement links TRBV6-1 to TRBJ2-5, with 8 bases fitting TRBD2. CDR1 is MNHNS and CDR2 is SASEGT in the germline V gene. Unmatched junction bases numbered 5, after V lost 10 bases and J lost 1 base. The CDR3 is 13 residues long.

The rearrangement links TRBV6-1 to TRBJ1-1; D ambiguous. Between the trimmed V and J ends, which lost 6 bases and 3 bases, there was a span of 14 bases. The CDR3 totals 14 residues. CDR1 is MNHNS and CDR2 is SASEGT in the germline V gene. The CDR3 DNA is TGTGCCAGCAGATCCCGGGCGGGTGACACTGAAGCTTTCTTT. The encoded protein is CASRSRAGDTEAFF.

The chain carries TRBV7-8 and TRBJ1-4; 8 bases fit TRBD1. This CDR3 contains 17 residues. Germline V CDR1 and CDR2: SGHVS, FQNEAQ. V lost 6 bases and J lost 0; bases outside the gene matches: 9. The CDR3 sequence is CASRRQGSLATNEKLFF. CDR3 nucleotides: TGTGCCAGCAGGAGACAGGGGTCGCTTGCAACTAATGAAAAACTGTTTTTT. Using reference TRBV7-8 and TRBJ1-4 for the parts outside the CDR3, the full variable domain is GAGVSQSPRYKVAKRGQDVALRCDPISGHVSLFWYQQALGQGPEFLTYFQNEAQLDKSGLPSDRFFAERPEGSVSTLKIQRTQQEDSAVYLCASRRQGSLATNEKLFFGSGTQLSVL.

CDR3 sequence reads: CASISWGTEAFF. The CDR3 nucleotides are TGTGCCAGCATTAGTTGGGGCACTGAAGCTTTCTTT. J is TRBJ1-1 and V is TRBV7-9, with D unclear. CDR1 is SEHNR, CDR2 FQNEAQ, per germline (reference sequence). The CDR3 runs to 12 residues. V shed 7 bases and J shed 4 bases, with 10 bases lying between them.

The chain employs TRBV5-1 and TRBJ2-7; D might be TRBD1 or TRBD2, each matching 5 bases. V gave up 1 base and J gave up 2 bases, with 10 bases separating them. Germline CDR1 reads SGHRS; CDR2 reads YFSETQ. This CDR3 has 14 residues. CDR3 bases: TGCGCCAGCAGCTTGACCGGGACCACCTACGAGCAGTACTTC. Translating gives CASSLTGTTYEQYF.

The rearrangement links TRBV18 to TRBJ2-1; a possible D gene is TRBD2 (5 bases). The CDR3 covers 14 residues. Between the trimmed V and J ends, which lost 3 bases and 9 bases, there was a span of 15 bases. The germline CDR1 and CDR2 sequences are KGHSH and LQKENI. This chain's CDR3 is CASSPLREWGEQFF. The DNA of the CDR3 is TGTGCCAGCTCACCTTTACGGGAATGGGGTGAGCAGTTCTTC.